One T cell receptor beta chain is described in this entry. The data were taken from a study of cytomegalovirus exposure and HLA in healthy donors. About the study: Most donors, 81% of several hundred genotyped, fell in the Caucasian-associated ancestry cluster.

Donors likely had unrecorded immune exposures despite being nominally healthy when sampled. In the PCR, 60 Vbeta and 13 Jbeta primers were used. Clones were sequenced by immunoSEQ multiplex PCR, and TCRdb holds only the in-frame ones, with some missing. The data show around 190,000 clones, around 77% seen once. Germline assignment: CDR1 SGHNT and CDR2 YENEEA. The CDR3 runs 13 residues. The V and J ends lost 1 base and 10 bases respectively, with 12 bases between them. Sequenced: PBMCs. The source is a woman in her twenties or thirties in good health and CMV-seronegative. The chain uses TRBV11-3 and TRBJ2-3; TRBD1 is a possible D gene (6 bases). This chain's CDR3 is CASSLGSEGAQYF. CDR3 DNA sequence: TGTGCCAGCAGCTTAGGCTCCGAGGGGGCGCAGTATTTT.